Listed here is a single TCR beta chain. Its target antigen remains unknown. Base qualities were left out, and no much larger clone turns up one base away. Library preparation employed RT-PCR. The listed sequencing device is Illumina HiSeq 2500. TCRdb itself trimmed the public reads at Q25 with fastp, ran MiXCR and retained productive beta chains. For every CDR3 protein sequence, its rows merge into one entry that carries the most common genes and DNA. Counted in this sample were some 800,000 distinct CDR3 sequences; 21% of them appeared once. Clones ranked in the top ten supply roughly 10% of the sample. The germline V gene (reference sequence) provides CDR1 PRHDT and CDR2 FYEKMQ. The CDR3 goes from the cysteine to the phenylalanine over 14 residues. Only the CDR3 DNA is retained, 42 bases long and in frame from the first base. Germline trimming amounts to 9 bases on V and 3 bases on J, with 8 as the count of junction bases outside the gene matches.

This sample is drawn from a study of response to subunit inactivated influenza vaccine (dated by TCRdb to between 2018 and 2020). Context from the whole study: The study used deep quantitative T cell receptor repertoire profiling to track responses to a trivalent subunit inactivated influenza vaccine. General conclusions and limits of the study: The authors proposed that each seasonal influenza vaccination may bring in only a limited number of new T cells.

This TCR came from a man in his fifties or sixties who received an inactivated influenza vaccine. Donor details come from another sample of the same person, matched by shared clones. This chain joins TRBV13 to TRBJ2-3; the junction holds 8 bases that match TRBD2. This specimen was PBMCs from blood, taken about 5 days after vaccination. The CDR3 corresponds to CASRREVRTDTQYF. In nucleotide form, the sequence is TGTGCCAGTCGGCGGGAGGTTAGGACAGATACGCAGTATTTT. Joined to the reference TRBV13 and TRBJ2-3 proteins, this CDR3 gives the full variable domain: AAGVIQSPRHLIKEKRETATLKCYPIPRHDTVYWYQQGPGQDPQFLISFYEKMQSDKGSIPDRFSAQQFSDYHSELNMSSLELGDSALYFCASRREVRTDTQYFGPGTRLTVL.